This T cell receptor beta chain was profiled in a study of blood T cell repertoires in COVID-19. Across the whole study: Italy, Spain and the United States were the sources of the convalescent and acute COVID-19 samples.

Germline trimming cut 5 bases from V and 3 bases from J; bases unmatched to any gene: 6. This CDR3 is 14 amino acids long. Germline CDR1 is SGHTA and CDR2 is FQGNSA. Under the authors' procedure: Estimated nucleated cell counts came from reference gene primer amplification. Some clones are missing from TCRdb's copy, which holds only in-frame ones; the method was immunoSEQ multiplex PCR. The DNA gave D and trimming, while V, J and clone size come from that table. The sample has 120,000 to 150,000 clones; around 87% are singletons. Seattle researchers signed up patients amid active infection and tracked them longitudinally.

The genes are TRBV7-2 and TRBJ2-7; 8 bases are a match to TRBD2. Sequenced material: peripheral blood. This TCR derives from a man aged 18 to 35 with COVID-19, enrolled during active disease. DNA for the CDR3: TGTGCCAGCAGCGCGGGACTAGAGGTCTACGAGCAGTACTTC. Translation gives CASSAGLEVYEQYF.